The 10 T cell receptor beta chains listed next were all sequenced from one sample in a study of control samples from healthy donors and cancer patients. Some clones are missing from TCRdb's copy, which holds only in-frame ones; the method was immunoSEQ multiplex PCR. The repertoire consists of fewer than 150,000 clones, with 80% to 95% occurring once and the leading ten covering 2% to 2.5%. The sequenced sample was blood. The receptor source for this set is a man aged 18 to 30 in good health.

CDR3 nucleotides: TGTGCCAGCCGCCGACAGAGCTCCTACAATGAGCAGTTCTTC. This encodes CASRRQSSYNEQFF. The V call is TRBV2, the J call TRBJ2-1; D possibly corresponds to TRBD1 (5 bases). This CDR3 comprises 14 residues. Germline assignment: CDR1 SNHLY and CDR2 FYNNEI. Trimming pared 8 bases from V and 0 bases from J, leaving 11 bases between.

This clone was detected once. The V and J genes are TRBV29-1 and TRBJ1-5, with D perhaps matching TRBD1 (5 bases). Trimming cost V 6 bases and J 12 bases, with 18 bases left between them. The V gene's germline CDR1 is SQVTM and CDR2 ANQGSEA. This CDR3 is built from 12 residues. The DNA of the CDR3 is TGCAGCGTCGATTTGGGTGGGGGACGCCAGCATTTT. Its protein is CSVDLGGGRQHF.

CDR3: CATRDIYNEQFF. Here the CDR3 DNA reads TGTGCCACTCGGGACATCTACAATGAGCAGTTCTTC. The chain has TRBV6-5 and TRBJ2-1, with a possible D match to TRBD1 (6 bases). V shed 10 bases and J shed 3 bases, with 10 bases lying between them. The CDR3 spans 12 residues. The V gene's germline CDR1 is MNHEY and CDR2 SVGAGI.

V is TRBV6-6 and J is TRBJ2-7; D ambiguous. This CDR3 is built from 13 residues. V was trimmed by 0 bases and J by 1 base, leaving 4 bases between them. Germline CDR1 and CDR2: MNHNY and SVGAGI (reference sequence). The CDR3 DNA follows: TGTGCCAGCAGTTACTCAGATTCCTACGAGCAGTACGTC. Protein: CASSYSDSYEQYV.

The chain uses TRBV28 and TRBJ1-6; D is ambiguous. The V gene's germline CDR1 is MDHEN and CDR2 SYDVKM. The CDR3 covers 14 residues. V was trimmed by 1 base and J by 7 bases, leaving 8 bases between them. CDR3: CASSLFTENSPLHF. CDR3 DNA sequence: TGTGCCAGCAGTTTATTTACAGAGAATTCACCCCTCCACTTT.

This CDR3 reads CASSHSPSGGNEKLFF. Written as DNA, the CDR3 is TGTGCCAGCAGCCACTCCCCCAGCGGAGGAAATGAAAAACTGTTTTTT. This rearrangement joins TRBV3-1 (or the pseudogene TRBV3-2) to TRBJ1-4; D unclear. Trimming removed 3 bases from V and 5 bases from J, with 16 bases in between. CDR1 is LGHDT and CDR2 is YNNKEL in the germline V gene (reference sequence). This CDR3 region has 16 residues.

A single count supports this clone. This chain uses TRBV15 with TRBJ1-2; perhaps TRBD1 as D (6 bases). The CDR3 covers 17 residues. Trimming cost V 0 bases and J 3 bases, with 17 bases left between them. CDR1 LNHNV and CDR2 YYDKDF come from the germline V gene (reference sequence). The CDR3 DNA reads as TGTGCCACCAGCAGAGATCTAGAGCTTCGGGGGCACTATGGCTACACCTTC. It specifies CATSRDLELRGHYGYTF.

The chain employs TRBV2 and TRBJ2-1, with 8 nucleotides matching TRBD1. The CDR3 consists of 13 residues. The ends lost 4 bases at V and 5 bases at J; junction bases unmatched: 1. CDR1 and CDR2 from the germline V gene are SNHLY and FYNNEI. The CDR3 nucleotides are TGTGCCAGCAGTGGGACAGGGAACAATGAGCAGTTCTTC. This translates into CASSGTGNNEQFF.

The chain carries TRBV7-6 and TRBJ2-5; 7 nucleotides agree with TRBD1. Germline lookup yields CDR1 SGHVS and CDR2 FNYEAQ. The CDR3 contains 15 residues. The V gene end was trimmed by 5 bases and the J gene end by 4 bases; junction bases not matched to a gene: 10. DNA for the CDR3: TGTGCCAGCAGCCAACAGGAAAACAGGGGAGAGACCCAGTACTTC. Translating it yields CASSQQENRGETQYF. The complete variable domain, with remaining parts taken from reference TRBV7-6 and TRBJ2-5, reads GAGVSQSPRYKVTKRGQDVALRCDPISGHVSLYWYRQALGQGPEFLTYFNYEAQQDKSGLPNDRFSAERPEGSISTLTIQRTEQRDSAMYRCASSQQENRGETQYFGPGTRLLVL.

The V gene is TRBV24-1, the J gene TRBJ1-4; 7 positions agree with TRBD1. Germline CDR1 KGHDR, CDR2 SFDVKD. The CDR3 loop spans 15 amino acids. J lost 4 bases, V lost 9 bases, and 10 bases had no gene match. The CDR3 sequence is CATGLSQGNNEKLFF. The CDR3 DNA follows: TGTGCCACCGGCCTTTCACAGGGGAATAATGAAAAACTGTTTTTT.